This record concerns one T cell receptor (beta chain) sequence. The antigen remains undetermined. This sequence may be a read error, since a much larger clone differs from it by one base. The data were obtained in a study of T cells in localized non-small cell lung cancer. Regarding the study as a whole: Longer overall survival was seen with higher T cell density measured in blood. Clonality of T cells reached its maximum in uninvolved adjacent lung, surpassing tumor. Appearance in adjacent lung was seen for a median around 58 of the top 100 tumor clones.

Clones were read by immunoSEQ multiplex PCR, and TCRdb kept only the in-frame ones, dropping some. There are approximately 83,000 clones in the sample; 88% occur only once, and around 20% lies in the top ten. The CDR3 runs to 15 residues. Germline lookup yields CDR1 SGHRS and CDR2 YFSETQ. The J segment lost 6 bases and the V segment lost 4 bases, leaving 9 bases of the junction unmatched. The V and J genes are TRBV5-1 and TRBJ1-1; TRBD1 matches 10 bases. Sample: peripheral blood, taken before any cancer treatment. The receptor was derived from a woman aged 35-75 years with stage I squamous cell lung carcinoma. CDR3: CASSMGQGIGPEAFF. CDR3 bases: TGCGCCAGCAGCATGGGACAGGGGATAGGGCCTGAAGCTTTCTTT. The full variable domain, in which reference TRBV5-1 and TRBJ1-1 provide the parts outside the CDR3, is KAGVTQTPRYLIKTRGQQVTLSCSPISGHRSVSWYQQTPGQGLQFLFEYFSETQRNKGNFPGRFSGRQFSNSRSEMNVSTLELGDSALYLCASSMGQGIGPEAFFGQGTRLTVV.